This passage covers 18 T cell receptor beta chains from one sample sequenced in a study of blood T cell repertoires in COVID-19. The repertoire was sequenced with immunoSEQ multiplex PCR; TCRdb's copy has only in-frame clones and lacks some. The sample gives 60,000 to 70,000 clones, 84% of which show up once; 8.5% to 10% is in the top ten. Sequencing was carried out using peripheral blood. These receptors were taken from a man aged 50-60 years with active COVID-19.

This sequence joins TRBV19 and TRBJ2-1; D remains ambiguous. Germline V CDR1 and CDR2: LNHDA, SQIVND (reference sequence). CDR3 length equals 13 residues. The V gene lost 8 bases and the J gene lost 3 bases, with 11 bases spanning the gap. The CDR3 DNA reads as TGTGCCAGTGGCCAAAATGGCTACAATGAGCAGTTCTTC. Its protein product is CASGQNGYNEQFF.

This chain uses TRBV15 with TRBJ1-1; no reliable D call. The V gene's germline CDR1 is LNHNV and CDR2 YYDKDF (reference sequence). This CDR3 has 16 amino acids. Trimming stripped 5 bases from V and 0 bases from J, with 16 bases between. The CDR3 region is CATSAWRGLVNTEAFF. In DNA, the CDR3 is TGTGCCACCAGCGCTTGGAGAGGCCTTGTGAACACTGAAGCTTTCTTT.

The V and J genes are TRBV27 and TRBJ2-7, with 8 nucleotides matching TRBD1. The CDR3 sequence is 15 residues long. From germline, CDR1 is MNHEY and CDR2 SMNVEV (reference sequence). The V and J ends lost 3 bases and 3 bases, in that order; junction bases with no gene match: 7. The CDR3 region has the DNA TGTGCCAGCAGTTTTTTGGACAGGGCGGACTACGAGCAGTACTTC. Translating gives CASSFLDRADYEQYF.

CDR3 amino acids: CASSCPDRQQETQYF. In nucleotides, the CDR3 is TGTGCCAGCAGCTGCCCCGACAGGCAGCAAGAGACCCAGTACTTC. The chain has TRBV21-1 and TRBJ2-5; TRBD1 reflects the table's D call only, with no check against the DNA. TRBV21-1 is reported as a pseudogene. The CDR3 loop spans 15 amino acids.

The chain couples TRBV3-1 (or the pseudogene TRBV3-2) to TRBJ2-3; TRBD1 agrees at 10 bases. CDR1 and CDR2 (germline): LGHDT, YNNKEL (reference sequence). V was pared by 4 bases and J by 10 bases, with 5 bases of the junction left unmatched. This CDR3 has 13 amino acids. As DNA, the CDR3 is TGTGCCAGCAGCCTAGGACAGGGGGTCGCGCAGTATTTT. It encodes CASSLGQGVAQYF.

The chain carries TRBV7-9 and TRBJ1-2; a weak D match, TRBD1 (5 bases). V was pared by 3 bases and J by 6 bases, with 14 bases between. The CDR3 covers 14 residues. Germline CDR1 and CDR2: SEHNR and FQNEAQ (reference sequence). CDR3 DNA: TGTGCCAGCAGCTTGGGGCAGGGTGTGCATGGCTACACCTTC. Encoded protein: CASSLGQGVHGYTF.

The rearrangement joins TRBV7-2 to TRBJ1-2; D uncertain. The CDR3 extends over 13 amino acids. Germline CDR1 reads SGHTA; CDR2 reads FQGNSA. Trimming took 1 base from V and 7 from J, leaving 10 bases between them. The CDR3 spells CASSLGRLPGYTF. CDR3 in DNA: TGTGCCAGCAGCTTAGGTAGACTGCCTGGCTACACCTTC.

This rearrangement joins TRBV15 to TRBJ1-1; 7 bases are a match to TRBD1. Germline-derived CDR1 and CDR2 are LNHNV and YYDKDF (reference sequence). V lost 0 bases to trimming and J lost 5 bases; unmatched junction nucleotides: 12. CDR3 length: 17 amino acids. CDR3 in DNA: TGTGCCACCAGCAGAGATCGAGGGGACTCCAGGGGGACTGAAGCTTTCTTT. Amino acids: CATSRDRGDSRGTEAFF.

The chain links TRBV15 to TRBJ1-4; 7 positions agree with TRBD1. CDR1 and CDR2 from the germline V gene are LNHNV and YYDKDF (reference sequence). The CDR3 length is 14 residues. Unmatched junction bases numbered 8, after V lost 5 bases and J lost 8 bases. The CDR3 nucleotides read TGTGCCACCAGCCCAGACAGGGTTGGAGAAAAACTGTTTTTT. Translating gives CATSPDRVGEKLFF. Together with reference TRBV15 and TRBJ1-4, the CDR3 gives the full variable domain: DAMVIQNPRYQVTQFGKPVTLSCSQTLNHNVMYWYQQKSSQAPKLLFHYYDKDFNNEADTPDNFQSRRPNTSFCFLDIRSPGLGDTAMYLCATSPDRVGEKLFFGSGTQLSVL.

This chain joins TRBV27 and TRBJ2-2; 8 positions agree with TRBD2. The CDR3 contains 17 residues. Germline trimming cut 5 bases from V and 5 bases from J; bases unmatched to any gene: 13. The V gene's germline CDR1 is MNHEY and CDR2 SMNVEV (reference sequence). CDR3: CASSLNTGTSRTGELFF. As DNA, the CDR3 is TGTGCCAGCAGTCTCAATACGGGGACTAGTCGGACCGGGGAGCTGTTTTTT.

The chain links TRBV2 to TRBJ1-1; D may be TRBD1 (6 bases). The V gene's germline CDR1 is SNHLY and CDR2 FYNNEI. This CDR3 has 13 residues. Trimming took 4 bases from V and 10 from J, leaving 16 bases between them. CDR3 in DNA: TGTGCCAGCAGTGCCCCGGTTGGCAGGGGAGCTTTCTTT. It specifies CASSAPVGRGAFF.

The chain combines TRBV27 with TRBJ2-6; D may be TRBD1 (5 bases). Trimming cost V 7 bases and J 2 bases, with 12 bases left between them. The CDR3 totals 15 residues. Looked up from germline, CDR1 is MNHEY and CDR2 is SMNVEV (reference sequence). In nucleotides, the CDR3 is TGTGCCAGCACTTACTGGGGCACTGGGGCCAACGTCCTGACTTTC. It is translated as CASTYWGTGANVLTF.

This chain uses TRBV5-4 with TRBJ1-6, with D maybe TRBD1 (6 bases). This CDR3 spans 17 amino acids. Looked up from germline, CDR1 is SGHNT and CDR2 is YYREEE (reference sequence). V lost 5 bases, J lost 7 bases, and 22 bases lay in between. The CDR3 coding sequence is TGTGCCAGCAGAGTAGATCCCCAGGGGAGCTTCAATTCACCCCTCCACTTT. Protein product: CASRVDPQGSFNSPLHF.

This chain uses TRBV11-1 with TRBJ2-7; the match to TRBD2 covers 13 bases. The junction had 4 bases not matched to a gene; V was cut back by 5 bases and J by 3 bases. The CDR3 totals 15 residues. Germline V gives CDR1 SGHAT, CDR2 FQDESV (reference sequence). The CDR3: CASSRTSGGVYEQYF. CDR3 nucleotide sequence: TGTGCCAGCAGCCGGACTAGCGGGGGAGTCTACGAGCAGTACTTC.

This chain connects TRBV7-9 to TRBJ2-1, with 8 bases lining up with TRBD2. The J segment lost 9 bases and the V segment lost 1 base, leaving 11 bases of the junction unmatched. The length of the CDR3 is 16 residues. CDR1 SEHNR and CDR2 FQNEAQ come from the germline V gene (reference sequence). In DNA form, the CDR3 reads TGTGCCAGCAGCTTAGTGGCTAGCGGGTTGACAAGTGAGCAGTTCTTC. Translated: CASSLVASGLTSEQFF.

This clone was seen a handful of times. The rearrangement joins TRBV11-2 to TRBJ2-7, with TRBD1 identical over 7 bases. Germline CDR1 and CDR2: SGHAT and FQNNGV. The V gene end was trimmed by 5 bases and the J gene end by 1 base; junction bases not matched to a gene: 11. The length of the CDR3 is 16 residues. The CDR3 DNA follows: TGTGCCAGCAGCGCGCGTACAGGGGTAAGGTCCTACGAGCAGTACTTC. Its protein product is CASSARTGVRSYEQYF.

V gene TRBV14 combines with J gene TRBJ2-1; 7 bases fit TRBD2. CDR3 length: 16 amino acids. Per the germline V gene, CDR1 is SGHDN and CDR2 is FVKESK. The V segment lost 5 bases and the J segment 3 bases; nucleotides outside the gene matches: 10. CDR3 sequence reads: CASSFMGRGIYNEQFF. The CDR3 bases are TGTGCCAGCAGCTTCATGGGGCGGGGGATCTACAATGAGCAGTTCTTC.

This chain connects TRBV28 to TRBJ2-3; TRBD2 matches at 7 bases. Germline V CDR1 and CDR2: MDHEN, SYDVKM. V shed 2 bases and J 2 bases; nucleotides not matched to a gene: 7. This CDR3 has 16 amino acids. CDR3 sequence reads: CASSLRGRGNTDTQYF. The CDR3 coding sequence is TGTGCCAGCAGTTTACGTGGGCGGGGGAACACAGATACGCAGTATTTT.